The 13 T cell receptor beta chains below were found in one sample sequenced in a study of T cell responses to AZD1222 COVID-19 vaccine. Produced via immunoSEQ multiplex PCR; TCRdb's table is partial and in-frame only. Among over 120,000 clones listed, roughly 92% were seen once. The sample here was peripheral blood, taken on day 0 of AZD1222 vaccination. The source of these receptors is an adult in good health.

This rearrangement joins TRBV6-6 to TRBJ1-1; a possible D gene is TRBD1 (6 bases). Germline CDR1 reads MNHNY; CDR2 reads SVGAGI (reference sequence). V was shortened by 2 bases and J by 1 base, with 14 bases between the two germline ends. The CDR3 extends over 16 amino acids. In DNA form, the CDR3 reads TGTGCCAGCAGTTACAATGCCCGAGGGGGGAACACTGAAGCTTTCTTT. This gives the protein CASSYNARGGNTEAFF.

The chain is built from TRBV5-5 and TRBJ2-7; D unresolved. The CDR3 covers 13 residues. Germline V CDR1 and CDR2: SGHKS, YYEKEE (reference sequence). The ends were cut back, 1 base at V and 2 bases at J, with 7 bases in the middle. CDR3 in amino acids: CASSLRATYEQYF. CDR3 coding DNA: TGTGCCAGCAGCTTGCGGGCCACCTACGAGCAGTACTTC. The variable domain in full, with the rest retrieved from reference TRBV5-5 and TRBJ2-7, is DAGVTQSPTHLIKTRGQQVTLRCSPISGHKSVSWYQQVLGQGPQFIFQYYEKEERGRGNFPDRFSARQFPNYSSELNVNALLLGDSALYLCASSLRATYEQYFGPGTRLTVT.

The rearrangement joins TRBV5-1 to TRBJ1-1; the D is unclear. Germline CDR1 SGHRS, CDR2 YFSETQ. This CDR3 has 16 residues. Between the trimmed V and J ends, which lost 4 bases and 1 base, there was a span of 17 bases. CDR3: CASSPKDGEGNTEAFF. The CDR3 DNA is TGCGCCAGCAGCCCGAAGGACGGGGAGGGGAACACTGAAGCTTTCTTT. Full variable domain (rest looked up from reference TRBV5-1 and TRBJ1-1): KAGVTQTPRYLIKTRGQQVTLSCSPISGHRSVSWYQQTPGQGLQFLFEYFSETQRNKGNFPGRFSGRQFSNSRSEMNVSTLELGDSALYLCASSPKDGEGNTEAFFGQGTRLTVV.

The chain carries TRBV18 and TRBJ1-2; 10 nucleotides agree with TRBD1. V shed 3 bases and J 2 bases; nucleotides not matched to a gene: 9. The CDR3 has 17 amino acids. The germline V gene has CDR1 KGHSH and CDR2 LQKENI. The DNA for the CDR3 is TGTGCCAGCTCACCGCTTATTGGGACAGGGGACAACTATGGCTACACCTTC. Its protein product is CASSPLIGTGDNYGYTF.

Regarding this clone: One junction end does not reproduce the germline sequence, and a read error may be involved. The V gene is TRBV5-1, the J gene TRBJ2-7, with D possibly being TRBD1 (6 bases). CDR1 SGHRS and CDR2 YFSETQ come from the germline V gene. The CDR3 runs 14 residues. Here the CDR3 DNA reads TGCGCCGGCAGCTTGGTACAGGGTTGGTACGAGCAGTACTTC. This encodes CAGSLVQGWYEQYF.

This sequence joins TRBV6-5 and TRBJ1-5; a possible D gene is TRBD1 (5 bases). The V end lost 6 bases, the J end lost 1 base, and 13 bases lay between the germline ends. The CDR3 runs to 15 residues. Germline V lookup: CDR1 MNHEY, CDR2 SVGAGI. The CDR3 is CASRMGLSSNQPQHF. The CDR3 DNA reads TGTGCCAGCAGAATGGGACTTTCGAGCAATCAGCCCCAGCATTTT.

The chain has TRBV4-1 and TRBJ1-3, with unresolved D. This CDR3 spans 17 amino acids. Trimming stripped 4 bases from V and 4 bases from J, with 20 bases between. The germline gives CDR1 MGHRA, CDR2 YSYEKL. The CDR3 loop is CASSLLAHRLAGNTIYF. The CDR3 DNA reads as TGCGCCAGCAGCCTCTTGGCGCATAGGCTAGCGGGAAACACCATATATTTT.

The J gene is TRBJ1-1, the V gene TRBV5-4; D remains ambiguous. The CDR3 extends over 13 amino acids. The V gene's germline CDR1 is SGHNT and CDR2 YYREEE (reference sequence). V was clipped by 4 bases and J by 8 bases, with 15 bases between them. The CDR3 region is CASSLGRGQEAFF. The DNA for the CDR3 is TGTGCCAGCAGCCTCGGCCGAGGTCAAGAAGCTTTCTTT.

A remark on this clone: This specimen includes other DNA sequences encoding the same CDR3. The CDR3 here is CASSYSSGSSYEQYF. CDR3 nucleotides: TGTGCCAGCAGTTACTCTAGCGGCAGCTCCTACGAGCAGTACTTC. The chain carries TRBV6-5 and TRBJ2-7, with D perhaps matching TRBD2 (6 bases). With 0 bases removed from V and 0 bases from J, the gap between germline ends came to 9 bases. The V gene's germline CDR1 is MNHEY and CDR2 SVGAGI. The CDR3 covers 15 residues.

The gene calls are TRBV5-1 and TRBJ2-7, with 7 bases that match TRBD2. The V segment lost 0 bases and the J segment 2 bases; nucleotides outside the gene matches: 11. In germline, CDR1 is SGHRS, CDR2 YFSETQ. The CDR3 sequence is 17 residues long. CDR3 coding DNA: TGCGCCAGCAGCTTGGGGGCTGGTCTAGCGGCCCCCTACGAGCAGTACTTC. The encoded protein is CASSLGAGLAAPYEQYF.

The CDR3 nucleotides are TGTGCCAGCGGGCTCGGGGGGTCCTTTAGCACAGATACGCAGTATTTT. The encoded protein is CASGLGGSFSTDTQYF. The V call is TRBV5-6, the J call TRBJ2-3, with TRBD2 matching 7 bases. The ends lost 7 bases at V and 0 bases at J; junction bases unmatched: 11. The germline gives CDR1 SGHDT, CDR2 YYEEEE. The CDR3 runs to 16 residues.

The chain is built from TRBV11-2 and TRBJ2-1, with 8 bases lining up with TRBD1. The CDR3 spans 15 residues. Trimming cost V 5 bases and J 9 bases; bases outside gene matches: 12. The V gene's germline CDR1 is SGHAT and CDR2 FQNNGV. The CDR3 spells CASSRRTGLVGEQFF. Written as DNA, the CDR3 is TGTGCCAGCAGCCGTCGGACAGGGTTGGTAGGTGAGCAGTTCTTC.

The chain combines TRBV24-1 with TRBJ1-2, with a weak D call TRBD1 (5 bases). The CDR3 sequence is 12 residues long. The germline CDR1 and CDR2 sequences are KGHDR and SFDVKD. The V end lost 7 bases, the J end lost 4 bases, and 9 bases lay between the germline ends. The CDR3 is CATSGTGYGYTF. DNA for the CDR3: TGTGCCACCAGCGGGACGGGCTATGGCTACACCTTC.